The T cell receptor beta chain described here comes from a study of radiotherapy plus CTLA-4 blockade in lung cancer. Study observations and caveats: Among blood TCR repertoires after radiotherapy plus ipilimumab, tumor-derived clones expanded.

Germline trimming cut 5 bases from V and 4 bases from J; bases unmatched to any gene: 7. The CDR3 sequence is 14 residues long. Germline-derived CDR1 and CDR2 are SQVTM and ANQGSEA. Alongside CTLA-4 blockade with ipilimumab, patients with chemo-refractory metastatic non-small-cell lung cancer received focal radiation. Concerning this clone itself: Its antigen remains unidentified.

Assay: immunoSEQ multiplex PCR; the TCRdb copy retains only in-frame clones and omits some. Found here are about 87,000 clones, around nine tenths of them singletons; the top ten hold over 15%. This chain links TRBV29-1 with TRBJ2-1; 8 positions match TRBD2. This TCR was sampled from a human donor with non-small cell lung cancer that progressed on radiotherapy plus ipilimumab. The source was peripheral blood, collected from a patient treated with radiotherapy plus ipilimumab. CDR3 DNA: TGCAGCGTTTTATTGGGGACTAGATACAATGAGCAGTTCTTC. Translation gives CSVLLGTRYNEQFF.